This TCR beta chain was profiled in a study of shared clonotypes between healthy human individuals. Study overall: The study used three CD4 naive, three CD4 memory, two CD8 naive and one CD8 memory plate per donor.

The assay used deep level. As originally analysed: Filtering was not the same, since immunoSEQ gave junction-only sequences without quality scores. Profiled with immunoSEQ multiplex PCR; TCRdb holds only in-frame clones, not every one. D and trimming were read from the DNA, whereas the V and J calls and clone size are those reported in that table. Here the sample spans 2 million to 2.5 million clones, approximately 95% being singletons. About this clone: Other nucleotide sequences from this sample produce the same CDR3.

There are 11 residues in the CDR3. Germline assignment: CDR1 SGHVS and CDR2 FNYEAQ. V shed 4 bases and J shed 9 bases, with 6 bases lying between them. The study enrolled healthy HIV-negative adults without recent acute infections or vaccinations as donors. The material sequenced was naive CD4+ T cells sorted from blood. Subset here: CD45RA+ positively selected. The chain links TRBV7-6 to TRBJ1-4; D call uncertain. The sequence derives from a man between 18 and 35 years old in good health. The CDR3: CASSSGQKLFF. Here the CDR3 DNA reads TGTGCCAGCAGCTCCGGACAAAAACTGTTTTTT.